The TCR beta chain described here comes from a study of blood T cells in healthy people across ages. Overall study findings and caveats: Higher diversity and more naive CD4+ cells were features of long-lived donors, compared to aged donors.

The authors isolated at least 7 million PBMCs per sample. CDR1 and CDR2 (germline): SGHTA, FQGNSA. V lost 5 bases and J lost 0, with 6 bases in between. There are 13 residues in the CDR3. Alongside a J-beta primer mix, a sample-barcoded 5' primer served in a second PCR lasting about 7 to 12 cycles. One entry per CDR3 protein results from TCRdb running MiXCR on the 5' RACE reads. The profile shows 550,000 to 750,000 distinct CDR3 sequences, under 25% of them singletons. This clonotype was picked up a small number of times. Its antigen is unidentified. The source material was blood. The TCR originated in a man between 65 and 79 years old in good health. The chain employs TRBV7-2 and TRBJ2-3; no reliable D call. The CDR3 coding sequence is TGTGCCAGCAGCGCATCTAGCACAGATACGCAGTATTTT. As protein: CASSASSTDTQYF.